The 27 T cell receptor beta chains presented below share a single source sample, sequenced in a study of CD8 T cells in Susac syndrome. RNA was extracted with the RNeasy kit, and a quantity of roughly 0.45 to 1 ug was reverse transcribed using random hexamers. MiXCR, applied by TCRdb to the immunoSEQ multiplex PCR reads, yields one record per CDR3 protein. The sample carries fewer than 85,000 distinct CDR3 sequences, more than 85% recorded once. Sample: CD8+ T cells from PBMCs. All receptors come from a human donor with Susac syndrome.

This clonotype was seen just once. J is TRBJ2-1 and V is TRBV6-2 or TRBV6-3, with TRBD2 matching over 9 bases. Germline CDR1 MNHEY, CDR2 SVGEGT. V shed 2 bases, J shed 1 base, and the junction held 3 bases outside the gene matches. This CDR3 region has 16 residues. CDR3: CASSYVAGASYNEQFF. CDR3 sequence (DNA): TGTGCCAGCAGTTACGTAGCGGGAGCGTCCTACAATGAGCAGTTCTTC.

V and J are TRBV20-1 and TRBJ2-7, with 8 bases identical to TRBD1. V shed 2 bases and J 0 bases; nucleotides not matched to a gene: 6. This CDR3 is built from 15 residues. Germline V gives CDR1 DFQATT, CDR2 SNEGSKA (reference sequence). This CDR3 reads CSARTRDRSSYEQYF. For the CDR3, the DNA is TGCAGTGCTAGAACCCGGGACAGGAGCTCCTACGAGCAGTACTTC.

This clonotype was counted only a few times. CDR3: CSTRKGYEQYF. In DNA form, the CDR3 reads TGCAGCACGAGAAAAGGCTACGAGCAGTACTTC. The genes are TRBV29-1 and TRBJ2-7, with unresolved D. The germline V and J ends were trimmed by 8 bases and 3 bases, with 11 bases remaining between them. Germline V lookup: CDR1 SQVTM, CDR2 ANQGSEA. The CDR3 has 11 residues.

The chain has TRBV2 and TRBJ2-1; D is unclear. Germline assignment: CDR1 SNHLY and CDR2 FYNNEI. Trimming took 7 bases from V and 9 from J, leaving 10 bases between them. The CDR3 runs to 11 residues. The chain's CDR3 is CASIVRAEQFF. The CDR3 nucleotides are TGTGCCAGCATCGTCCGGGCTGAGCAGTTCTTC. Supplemented by reference TRBV2 and TRBJ2-1, the full variable domain reads EPEVTQTPSHQVTQMGQEVILRCVPISNHLYFYWYRQILGQKVEFLVSFYNNEISEKSEIFDDQFSVERPDGSNFTLKIRSTKLEDSAMYFCASIVRAEQFFGPGTRLTVL.

This rearrangement joins TRBV5-1 to TRBJ2-1, with a possible D match to TRBD2 (6 bases). The CDR3 extends over 16 amino acids. Germline CDR1 and CDR2: SGHRS and YFSETQ. V was pared by 0 bases and J by 2 bases, with 12 bases between. CDR3: CASSLGLREAYNEQFF. The CDR3 DNA reads as TGCGCCAGCAGCTTGGGGCTAAGGGAGGCCTACAATGAGCAGTTCTTC.

V gene TRBV24-1 combines with J gene TRBJ2-1, with D possibly matching TRBD2 (6 bases). CDR1 KGHDR and CDR2 SFDVKD come from the germline V gene. The CDR3 is 16 residues long. The V end lost 5 bases, the J end lost 9 bases, and 22 bases lay between the germline ends. In DNA form, the CDR3 reads TGTGCCACCAGTGGTACGGGGGTTAATTTATGGGGTGAGCAGTTCTTC. Its protein is CATSGTGVNLWGEQFF.

This rearrangement joins TRBV29-1 to TRBJ2-4; D is perhaps TRBD2 (5 bases). The CDR3 length is 15 residues. Germline-derived CDR1 and CDR2 are SQVTM and ANQGSEA. The V end lost 4 bases, the J end lost 0 bases, and 13 bases lay between the germline ends. The CDR3 spells CSVVKSSSAKNIQYF. The CDR3 region has the DNA TGCAGCGTTGTTAAGTCTAGCTCAGCCAAAAACATTCAGTACTTC.

The table lists this clonotype with a count of one. The chain has TRBV19 and TRBJ1-5; D is ambiguous. Looked up from germline, CDR1 is LNHDA and CDR2 is SQIVND (reference sequence). V lost 7 bases, J lost 0 bases, and 10 bases lay in between. The CDR3 contains 14 residues. In nucleotides, the CDR3 is TGTGCCAGTACCGCGGACTCTAGCAATCAGCCCCAGCATTTT. The encoded protein is CASTADSSNQPQHF.

J is TRBJ2-3 and V is TRBV4-1; D unresolved. The V end was cut by 0 bases, the J end by 2 bases, with 9 bases between. Per the germline V gene, CDR1 is MGHRA and CDR2 is YSYEKL. The CDR3 loop spans 15 amino acids. CDR3 region: CASSQEVRDTDTQYF. The CDR3 region has the DNA TGCGCCAGCAGCCAAGAAGTCAGAGACACAGATACGCAGTATTTT.

V and J are TRBV6-1 and TRBJ2-1, with TRBD2 identical over 9 bases. Germline CDR1 and CDR2: MNHNS and SASEGT. This CDR3 spans 16 amino acids. V lost 5 bases, J lost 8 bases, and 13 bases stayed unmatched. CDR3 sequence reads: CASSRSSGKSADEQFF. The CDR3 region has the DNA TGTGCCAGCAGTCGGTCTAGCGGGAAGTCGGCGGATGAGCAGTTCTTC.

V is TRBV4-1 and J is TRBJ2-7; 12 nucleotides agree with TRBD1. The CDR3 contains 16 residues. The V segment lost 0 bases and the J segment 4 bases; nucleotides outside the gene matches: 4. CDR1 is MGHRA, CDR2 YSYEKL, per germline. The CDR3 DNA reads as TGCGCCAGCAGCCAAGATGGGACAGGGGGCTTTTACGAGCAGTACTTC. Amino acid sequence: CASSQDGTGGFYEQYF.

This chain connects TRBV24-1 to TRBJ2-2; weak D call: TRBD1 (6 bases). Germline values: CDR1 KGHDR, CDR2 SFDVKD. Trimming removed 3 bases from V and 2 bases from J, with 12 bases in between. The CDR3 consists of 16 residues. CDR3 loop: CATSDTETGNTGELFF. The CDR3 coding sequence is TGTGCCACCAGTGATACTGAGACAGGCAACACCGGGGAGCTGTTTTTT.

The chain employs TRBV6-6 and TRBJ2-3; TRBD2 aligns across 8 bases. Germline V lookup: CDR1 MNHNY, CDR2 SVGAGI (reference sequence). CDR3 length: 14 residues. J was trimmed by 0 bases and V by 7 bases; bases with no gene match: 3. In DNA form, the CDR3 reads TGTGCCAGCACAGTAGCGGGAAGCACAGATACGCAGTATTTT. Amino acids: CASTVAGSTDTQYF.

V is TRBV30 and J is TRBJ2-3; TRBD2 agrees at 7 bases. V lost 4 bases, J lost 2 bases, and 3 bases stayed unmatched. This CDR3 spans 13 amino acids. CDR1 is GTSNPN and CDR2 is SVGIG in the germline V gene (reference sequence). The DNA for the CDR3 is TGTGCCTGGAACGCGGGGGTCACAGATACGCAGTATTTT. Amino acids: CAWNAGVTDTQYF.

J is TRBJ1-2 and V is TRBV6-5, with unresolved D. V lost 8 bases, J lost 4 bases, and 8 bases lay in between. From germline, CDR1 is MNHEY and CDR2 SVGAGI. The CDR3 runs to 11 residues. The CDR3 sequence: CASGEGYGYTF. Written as DNA, the CDR3 is TGTGCCAGCGGGGAGGGCTATGGCTACACCTTC.

The sample holds one count of this clonotype. The chain joins TRBV9 to TRBJ2-7, with 14 nucleotides matching TRBD2. V was pared by 3 bases and J by 6 bases, with 2 bases of the junction left unmatched. CDR1 and CDR2 from the germline V gene are SGDLS and YYNGEE. The CDR3 has 14 residues. The CDR3 spells CASSAGTSGSEQYF. The CDR3 bases are TGTGCCAGCAGCGCCGGGACTAGCGGGAGCGAGCAGTACTTC.

V gene TRBV4-3 combines with J gene TRBJ2-7, with a possible D match to TRBD2 (6 bases). Germline loops: CDR1 LGHNA, CDR2 YSLEER. The V end lost 1 base, the J end lost 4 bases, and 17 bases lay between the germline ends. The CDR3 sequence is 16 residues long. In nucleotides, the CDR3 is TGCGCCAGCAGCCAAGGGGTTAGCGGAAGCGCTTACGAGCAGTACTTC. This translates into CASSQGVSGSAYEQYF.

In its sample, this clonotype was seen once. The chain joins TRBV29-1 to TRBJ1-2; 11 bases agree with TRBD1. Germline V gives CDR1 SQVTM, CDR2 ANQGSEA. V shed 3 bases and J 5 bases; nucleotides not matched to a gene: 2. The CDR3 totals 13 residues. This chain's CDR3 is CSVDGQGAYGYTF. The DNA of the CDR3 is TGCAGCGTTGACGGACAGGGGGCTTATGGCTACACCTTC.

The J gene is TRBJ2-2, the V gene TRBV19; possibly TRBD2 for D (6 bases). Per the germline V gene, CDR1 is LNHDA and CDR2 is SQIVND (reference sequence). The CDR3 has 16 amino acids. V dropped 4 bases and J dropped 4 bases, with 16 bases sitting between them. This CDR3 is CASSKTADYFTGELFF. The DNA of the CDR3 is TGTGCCAGTAGTAAGACAGCGGACTACTTCACCGGGGAGCTGTTTTTT.

The V call is TRBV2, the J call TRBJ2-7; D not resolved. The CDR3 totals 10 residues. V gave up 3 bases and J gave up 7 bases, with 4 bases separating them. Germline values: CDR1 SNHLY, CDR2 FYNNEI. Here the CDR3 reads CASSDWEQYF. In DNA form, the CDR3 reads TGTGCCAGCAGTGACTGGGAGCAGTACTTC.

The chain has TRBV13 and TRBJ2-5; D is ambiguous. This CDR3 has 14 residues. Between the trimmed V and J ends, which lost 4 bases and 4 bases, there was a span of 13 bases. Germline V gives CDR1 PRHDT, CDR2 FYEKMQ (reference sequence). CDR3 sequence (DNA): TGTGCCAGCAGCTCACGGGCAGGAAGAGAGACCCAGTACTTC. It encodes CASSSRAGRETQYF.

The V and J genes are TRBV11-2 and TRBJ2-5, with 10 nucleotides matching TRBD1. Germline V lookup: CDR1 SGHAT, CDR2 FQNNGV. The V segment lost 5 bases and the J segment 4 bases; nucleotides outside the gene matches: 10. The CDR3 length is 16 residues. The CDR3 spells CASSTRQGALGETQYF. The CDR3 nucleotides are TGTGCCAGCAGCACGCGACAGGGGGCTCTGGGAGAGACCCAGTACTTC. The variable domain in full, completed from reference TRBV11-2 and TRBJ2-5, reads EAGVAQSPRYKIIEKRQSVAFWCNPISGHATLYWYQQILGQGPKLLIQFQNNGVVDDSQLPKDRFSAERLKGVDSTLKIQPAKLEDSAVYLCASSTRQGALGETQYFGPGTRLLVL.

V is TRBV5-6 and J is TRBJ2-7; D might be TRBD2 (6 bases). Per the germline V gene, CDR1 is SGHDT and CDR2 is YYEEEE. The CDR3 consists of 14 residues. V was clipped by 2 bases and J by 2 bases, with 11 bases between them. CDR3 coding DNA: TGTGCCAGCAGCTTAGGGGACTCCCCCTACGAGCAGTACTTC. This sequence encodes CASSLGDSPYEQYF.

This chain links TRBV2 with TRBJ2-7, with TRBD2 identical over 14 bases. The V and J ends lost 4 bases and 5 bases, in that order; junction bases with no gene match: 13. Germline V gives CDR1 SNHLY, CDR2 FYNNEI. The CDR3 has 18 residues. CDR3 sequence: CASSGPGTSGRILHEQYF. The CDR3 coding sequence is TGTGCCAGCAGTGGGCCGGGGACTAGCGGGAGAATTCTCCACGAGCAGTACTTC.

The rearrangement links TRBV30 to TRBJ2-7; 8 nucleotides match TRBD1. Germline CDR1 GTSNPN, CDR2 SVGIG (reference sequence). The CDR3 is 13 amino acids. The ends lost 5 bases at V and 1 base at J; junction bases unmatched: 4. CDR3 in DNA: TGTGCCTGGGTAGACAGGGGATCCTACGAGCAGTACTTC. Translating it yields CAWVDRGSYEQYF.

This rearrangement joins TRBV3-1 to TRBJ2-1, with D perhaps TRBD2 (5 bases). This CDR3 region has 16 residues. V was cut by 0 bases and J by 0 bases, with 9 bases left in between. CDR1 and CDR2 (germline): LGHDT, YNNKEL (reference sequence). The CDR3 region is CASSQDLASSYNEQFF. The CDR3 nucleotides are TGTGCCAGCAGCCAAGACCTAGCTAGCTCCTACAATGAGCAGTTCTTC.

CDR3 DNA sequence: TGCGCCAGCAGCTTGGATTACTACGAGCAGTACTTC. Translation gives CASSLDYYEQYF. The chain employs TRBV5-1 and TRBJ2-7; D not resolved. Germline V CDR1 and CDR2: SGHRS, YFSETQ. With 0 bases removed from V and 3 bases from J, the gap between germline ends came to 4 bases. CDR3 length: 12 residues.